The 22 T cell receptor beta chains in this list originate from one sample, sequenced in a study of cytomegalovirus exposure and HLA in healthy donors (dated by TCRdb to the late 2010s). Receptor libraries were prepared by the immunoSEQ multiplex PCR assay. The multiplex PCR relied on a mix of 60 forward primers for TCR Vbeta segments and 13 reverse primers for TCR Jbeta segments. Held by TCRdb, this immuneACCESS table contains in-frame sequences only and omits some clones. Under half of the omission traces to an unresolved V gene where checked; the cause of the rest is unknown. This sample has around 95,000 clones in its table, and around 83% of those were observed once. Of the sample, approximately 3.7% falls within the top ten clones. Sequenced input: PBMCs. The receptors were sampled from a female donor in good health and CMV-seropositive.

The J gene is TRBJ2-7, the V gene TRBV6-6; 8 bases map to TRBD2. CDR3 length equals 16 residues. The junction had 8 bases not matched to a gene; V was cut back by 2 bases and J by 2 bases. In germline, CDR1 is MNHNY, CDR2 SVGAGI (reference sequence). The CDR3 region has the DNA TGTGCCAGCAGTTACGAGACGGGACTAGGAGCCTACGAGCAGTACTTC. This encodes CASSYETGLGAYEQYF.

This clone was recorded only once. The chain has TRBV7-2 and TRBJ1-6; D not resolved. The CDR3 is 15 residues long. Germline CDR1 reads SGHTA; CDR2 reads FQGNSA. V gave up 5 bases and J gave up 9 bases, with 17 bases separating them. CDR3 sequence: CASSPTGPAASPLHF. Here the CDR3 DNA reads TGTGCCAGCAGCCCAACCGGACCAGCGGCTTCACCCCTCCACTTT. Full variable domain (outside the CDR3, taken from reference TRBV7-2 and TRBJ1-6): GAGVSQSPSNKVTEKGKDVELRCDPISGHTALYWYRQSLGQGLEFLIYFQGNSAPDKSGLPSDRFSAERTGGSVSTLTIQRTQQEDSAVYLCASSPTGPAASPLHFGNGTRLTVT.

The gene calls are TRBV9 and TRBJ2-5; 9 nucleotides line up with TRBD1. The CDR3 has 15 residues. The germline gives CDR1 SGDLS, CDR2 YYNGEE. Trimming took 4 bases from V and 4 from J; bases not matched to a gene: 8. The CDR3: CASSKADRGGETQYF. The CDR3 DNA follows: TGTGCCAGCAGCAAAGCGGACAGGGGTGGAGAGACCCAGTACTTC.

This chain connects TRBV30 to TRBJ2-5, with TRBD2 matching over 14 bases. Losses at the gene ends were 3 bases for V and 5 bases for J; bases not matched to a gene: 8. CDR1 GTSNPN and CDR2 SVGIG come from the germline V gene (reference sequence). The length of the CDR3 is 16 residues. CDR3 sequence reads: CAWRTGLAGVRETQYF. CDR3 nucleotide sequence: TGTGCCTGGAGGACGGGACTAGCGGGAGTAAGGGAGACCCAGTACTTC.

A note on this clone: One junction end disagrees with the germline gene, perhaps due to a read error. V and J are TRBV7-9 and TRBJ2-2, with D unclear. Germline CDR1 reads SEHNR; CDR2 reads FQNEAQ (reference sequence). CDR3 length: 12 residues. CDR3 sequence: CSSSLVTGELFF. The CDR3 DNA reads as TGTTCCAGCAGCCTCGTTACCGGGGAGCTGTTTTTT.

Concerning this clone itself: Relative to the germline gene, one junction end is altered; a read error may explain this. The same CDR3 also results from other DNA sequences found in this sample. The V gene is TRBV5-6, the J gene TRBJ2-3; maybe TRBD1 (6 bases). The CDR3 runs to 14 residues. Looked up from germline, CDR1 is SGHDT and CDR2 is YYEEEE. The CDR3 DNA sequence: TGTGCCAGCAGCTTAGGAACGAGGACAGATACGCAGTACTTT. Protein product: CASSLGTRTDTQYF.

This clone is a singleton in its sample. The chain combines TRBV28 with TRBJ1-5; D is unclear. The CDR3 extends over 17 amino acids. Germline CDR1 and CDR2: MDHEN and SYDVKM. Trimming removed 6 bases at V and 0 bases at J, with 18 bases between. The CDR3 spells CASSKRANLYSNQPQHF. The CDR3 DNA sequence: TGTGCCAGCAGCAAGAGGGCAAACCTTTATAGCAATCAGCCCCAGCATTTT.

A remark on this clone: At one of its ends the junction is not consistent with the germline gene, which may arise from a read error. The V and J genes are TRBV6-5 and TRBJ1-1; no firm D call. CDR1 is MNHEY and CDR2 is SVGAGI in the germline V gene. The length of the CDR3 is 14 residues. CDR3 in amino acids: CASSPAGKNTEAFF. DNA for the CDR3: TGTGCCAGCAGCCCGGCCGGGAAGAACACTGAAGCTTTTTTT.

The gene calls are TRBV13 and TRBJ1-2; 8 nucleotides match TRBD1. The V segment lost 4 bases and the J segment 3 bases; nucleotides outside the gene matches: 10. The CDR3 length is 16 residues. CDR1 and CDR2 from the germline V gene are PRHDT and FYEKMQ (reference sequence). CDR3 sequence: CASSSYDRGADYGYTF. DNA of the CDR3: TGTGCCAGCAGCTCATACGACAGGGGCGCTGACTATGGCTACACCTTC.

V usage is TRBV28 and J usage is TRBJ1-5, with 9 bases aligning to TRBD1. The CDR3 has 15 residues. The germline gives CDR1 MDHEN, CDR2 SYDVKM. V was pared by 6 bases and J by 7 bases, with 10 bases of the junction left unmatched. The CDR3 here is CASRTPGQGDQPQHF. The DNA of the CDR3 is TGTGCCAGCAGGACTCCGGGACAGGGCGACCAGCCCCAGCATTTT.

The chain is built from TRBV25-1 and TRBJ2-1, with D possibly matching TRBD2 (6 bases). V was pared by 7 bases and J by 7 bases, with 8 bases between. This CDR3 has 11 amino acids. Germline CDR1 and CDR2: MGHDK and SYGVNS. CDR3 nucleotides: TGTGCCAGCACCCGGGGGAATGAGCAGTTCTTC. This translates into CASTRGNEQFF.

The chain combines TRBV29-1 with TRBJ1-1; 12 positions agree with TRBD1. The germline gives CDR1 SQVTM, CDR2 ANQGSEA. This CDR3 is built from 15 residues. V was clipped by 3 bases and J by 5 bases; unmatched bases: 7. The CDR3 spells CSVEQGQGAWTEAFF. CDR3 in DNA: TGCAGCGTTGAGCAGGGACAGGGGGCTTGGACTGAAGCTTTCTTT.

The rearrangement links TRBV19 to TRBJ1-2; 12 positions match TRBD1. This CDR3 has 16 amino acids. The germline CDR1 and CDR2 sequences are LNHDA and SQIVND (reference sequence). After removal of 5 bases from V and 3 bases from J, the junction contained 7 bases not matched to a gene. The CDR3 DNA sequence: TGTGCCAGTAGTGGGACAGGGGGCGCGGGGGACTATGGCTACACCTTC. Protein sequence: CASSGTGGAGDYGYTF. Drawing the rest from reference TRBV19 and TRBJ1-2, the complete variable domain is DGGITQSPKYLFRKEGQNVTLSCEQNLNHDAMYWYRQDPGQGLRLIYYSQIVNDFQKGDIAEGYSVSREKKESFPLTVTSAQKNPTAFYLCASSGTGGAGDYGYTFGSGTRLTVV.

The chain links TRBV7-9 to TRBJ2-5, with TRBD1 identical over 8 bases. The CDR3 has 14 residues. The V segment lost 5 bases and the J segment 5 bases; nucleotides outside the gene matches: 7. The V gene's germline CDR1 is SEHNR and CDR2 FQNEAQ (reference sequence). Written as DNA, the CDR3 is TGTGCCAGCAGCGAGGACAGGGTAGAGGAGACCCAGTACTTC. It specifies CASSEDRVEETQYF.

Only a few counts were recorded for this clone. The chain carries TRBV11-2 and TRBJ1-2, with 7 bases aligning to TRBD1. This CDR3 spans 15 amino acids. Germline CDR1 reads SGHAT; CDR2 reads FQNNGV. J gave up 1 base and V 4 bases, and 6 bases lay outside the gene matches. CDR3 loop: CASSYNRGGNYGYTF. The CDR3 DNA is TGTGCCAGCAGCTACAACAGGGGCGGTAACTATGGCTACACCTTC.

This clone occurred once. The chain recombines TRBV7-3 with TRBJ2-1; 7 nucleotides align to TRBD2. The CDR3 loop spans 17 amino acids. J was trimmed by 0 bases and V by 5 bases; bases with no gene match: 10. CDR1 is SGHTA, CDR2 FQGTGA, per germline. In DNA, the CDR3 is TGTGCCAGCAGCGAAGCTCCCGGGACTATCTCCTACAATGAGCAGTTCTTC. The encoded protein is CASSEAPGTISYNEQFF.

The chain carries TRBV28 and TRBJ2-7; 11 nucleotides agree with TRBD2. Trimming took 7 bases from V and 5 from J; bases not matched to a gene: 16. Per germline, CDR1 MDHEN and CDR2 SYDVKM. The CDR3 length is 17 residues. The CDR3 here is CASTLRLAGYPAHEQYF. The CDR3, as DNA: TGTGCCAGCACCCTCAGACTAGCGGGATACCCGGCCCACGAGCAGTACTTC.

This clone was observed a single time. The chain couples TRBV25-1 to TRBJ1-2; D remains ambiguous. The V gene lost 4 bases and the J gene lost 7 bases, with 10 bases spanning the gap. The germline CDR1 and CDR2 sequences are MGHDK and SYGVNS. The length of the CDR3 is 12 residues. The CDR3 region has the DNA TGTGCCAGCAGTGGGGCCGGTAGTGGCTACACCTTC. Translated, it gives CASSGAGSGYTF.

This chain connects TRBV6-6 to TRBJ2-7, with TRBD2 as a possible D gene (6 bases). Per germline, CDR1 MNHNY and CDR2 SVGAGI (reference sequence). The CDR3 is 14 residues long. V shed 0 bases and J shed 3 bases, with 9 bases lying between them. The CDR3 DNA is TGTGCCAGCAGTTACTCGGAGGGAAACTACGAGCAGTACTTC. Its translation is CASSYSEGNYEQYF.

The CDR3 DNA follows: TGTGCCAGCAGCCGAGGGAGGGGTGACACTGAAGCTTTCTTT. Residues: CASSRGRGDTEAFF. The gene calls are TRBV7-9 and TRBJ1-1, with D perhaps matching TRBD1 (5 bases). Germline CDR1 reads SEHNR; CDR2 reads FQNEAQ (reference sequence). Trimming shortened V by 5 bases and J by 3 bases, and 13 bases separated the two germline ends. The CDR3 sequence is 14 residues long.

J is TRBJ1-1 and V is TRBV11-2; 10 bases map to TRBD1. Germline V gene lookup returns CDR1 SGHAT and CDR2 FQNNGV. This CDR3 spans 15 amino acids. The junction had 6 bases not matched to a gene; V was cut back by 4 bases and J by 4 bases. The CDR3 here is CASSWRTGGSTEAFF. The CDR3 DNA reads as TGTGCCAGCAGCTGGAGGACAGGGGGTTCCACTGAAGCTTTCTTT. The variable domain in full, with the rest retrieved from reference TRBV11-2 and TRBJ1-1, is EAGVAQSPRYKIIEKRQSVAFWCNPISGHATLYWYQQILGQGPKLLIQFQNNGVVDDSQLPKDRFSAERLKGVDSTLKIQPAKLEDSAVYLCASSWRTGGSTEAFFGQGTRLTVV.

Worth noting for this clone: A junction boundary mismatches the germline segment, possibly from a read error. The chain has TRBV15 and TRBJ1-5; D remains unclear. The CDR3 is made up of 15 amino acids. CDR1 LNHNV and CDR2 YYDKDF come from the germline V gene (reference sequence). The CDR3 DNA reads TGTGCCACCAGCAGAGATCCCAGTAGCGATCAGCCCCAGCATTTT. As protein: CATSRDPSSDQPQHF.